This TCR beta chain was found in a study of blood T cell repertoires in COVID-19. Study at large: T cells, B-cell-depleted T cells, or PBMCs provided the cDNA or gDNA that served as material.

With V trimmed by 5 bases and J by 6 bases, 1 base remained unmatched. CDR1 is GTSNPN and CDR2 is SVGIG in the germline V gene (reference sequence). The CDR3 sequence is 10 residues long. Source study methods: Nucleated cell counts were estimated from reference gene primer amplification. Measured with immunoSEQ multiplex PCR; TCRdb has only the in-frame clones, and not every one. From that table come the V and J calls and clone size; the DNA was used to work out D and trimming. The sample yields tens of thousands of clones, approximately 80% seen once. Patients from Seattle were sampled longitudinally, starting during active infection.

The receptor was isolated from a man aged 50-59 years with COVID-19, enrolled during active disease. The gene calls are TRBV30 and TRBJ2-7, with 7 bases aligning to TRBD2. Material: peripheral blood. The CDR3 protein is CAWGGGEQYF. DNA of the CDR3: TGTGCCTGGGGCGGGGGCGAGCAGTACTTC.